Reported below is one TCR beta chain. Its antigen remains unidentified. PCR amplification relied on 60 Vbeta primers (plus 13 Jbeta primers). Clones were read by immunoSEQ multiplex PCR, and TCRdb kept only the in-frame ones, dropping some. Here the sample spans approximately 79,000 clones, around 76% being singletons. These data are taken from a study of cytomegalovirus exposure and HLA in healthy donors. Study-wide context: Most donors, less than 85% of over 300 genotyped, fell in the Caucasian-associated ancestry cluster. General study points: Later findings reportedly placed an Asian-associated ancestry cluster below the approximately 650-donor mean for N-insertions.

This CDR3 is 16 amino acids long. Germline CDR1 reads SGHAT; CDR2 reads FQDESV (reference sequence). The V gene end was trimmed by 0 bases and the J gene end by 6 bases; junction bases not matched to a gene: 5. The TCR sequence derives from a man between 35 and 55 years old in good health and CMV-seronegative. The sequencing input was PBMCs. The rearrangement links TRBV11-1 to TRBJ2-1; 10 bases align to TRBD2. This CDR3 reads CASSLALAGDLNEQFF. Here the CDR3 DNA reads TGTGCCAGCAGCTTAGCGCTAGCGGGAGACCTCAATGAGCAGTTCTTC.